This is a list of T cell receptor beta chains from one sample in a study of shared clonotypes between healthy human individuals. Sequenced by immunoSEQ multiplex PCR; TCRdb stores in-frame clones only, minus some. The table lists a few million clones, 85% to 95% of them singletons. Sequencing was carried out using naive CD4+ T cells from PBMCs. These receptors were taken from a man aged 18 to 35 in good health. Some clones in this sample may be carry-over from other donors' samples. The CDR3 runs from the conserved cysteine through the conserved F or W. The order of the fields is D gene, J gene, clone size, V gene, CDR3 length, CDR3 protein, CDR3 DNA. D genes are given only for firm matches. Part of the rows lack a size; the others show once, few, many or a class for expanded clones.

D: .
J: TRBJ2-2
size: .
V: TRBV5-1
length: 16
CDR3: CASSLTGLTGTGELFF
DNA: TGCGCCAGCAGCCTAACAGGACTGACGGGCACCGGGGAGCTGTTTTTT

D: TRBD2
J: TRBJ2-7
size: .
V: TRBV30
length: 17
CDR3: CAWSVGRALAGELRQYF
DNA: TGTGCCTGGAGTGTAGGAAGGGCTCTAGCGGGAGAACTCCGGCAGTACTTC

D: TRBD1
J: TRBJ2-7
size: .
V: TRBV25-1
length: 15
CDR3: CASSVAGTGVYEQYF
DNA: TGTGCCAGCAGTGTTGCCGGGACAGGGGTCTACGAGCAGTACTTC

D: TRBD2
J: TRBJ2-7
size: .
V: TRBV18
length: 14
CDR3: CASSPGTSAHEQYF
DNA: TGTGCCAGCTCACCCGGGACTAGCGCCCACGAGCAGTACTTC

D: TRBD2
J: TRBJ2-2
size: .
V: TRBV15
length: 16
CDR3: CATSRVRGVNTGELFF
DNA: TGTGCCACCAGCAGAGTCCGGGGGGTGAACACCGGGGAGCTGTTTTTT

D: .
J: TRBJ1-2
size: .
V: TRBV6-1
length: 13
CDR3: CASSSHGLEGYTF
DNA: TGTGCCAGCAGTTCCCATGGACTGGAAGGTTACACCTTC

D: .
J: TRBJ1-1
size: .
V: TRBV7-3
length: 14
CDR3: CASSFNRGETEAFF
DNA: TGTGCCAGCAGCTTCAACCGAGGGGAAACTGAAGCTTTCTTT

D: TRBD1
J: TRBJ1-1
size: .
V: TRBV5-1
length: 16
CDR3: CASSLDDRVMNTEAFF
DNA: TGCGCCAGCAGCTTGGACGACAGGGTTATGAACACTGAAGCTTTCTTT

D: .
J: TRBJ2-5
size: .
V: TRBV18
length: 12
CDR3: CASSPLRETQYF
DNA: TGTGCCAGCTCACCACTGAGGGAGACCCAGTACTTC

D: TRBD2
J: TRBJ2-2
size: once
V: TRBV4-1
length: 18
CDR3: CASSQGASGRVDTGELFF
DNA: TGCGCCAGCAGCCAAGGGGCTAGCGGGAGAGTGGACACCGGGGAGCTGTTTTTT

D: TRBD1
J: TRBJ2-3
size: .
V: TRBV5-6
length: 15
CDR3: CASSLVPGQGRTQYF
DNA: TGTGCCAGCAGCTTGGTCCCGGGACAGGGGAGGACGCAGTATTTT

D: .
J: TRBJ1-2
size: .
V: TRBV5-3
length: 13
CDR3: CARSFRTYYGYTF
DNA: TGTGCCAGAAGCTTCAGAACTTACTATGGCTACACCTTC

D: TRBD1
J: TRBJ2-7
size: .
V: TRBV28
length: 16
CDR3: CASRSPGQGSVYEQYF
DNA: TGTGCCAGCAGATCCCCGGGACAGGGGTCGGTATACGAGCAGTACTTC

D: .
J: TRBJ2-1
size: .
V: TRBV28
length: 13
CDR3: CASSALPAGEQFF
DNA: TGTGCCAGCAGTGCCCTCCCAGCGGGTGAGCAGTTCTTC

D: .
J: TRBJ1-1
size: .
V: TRBV13
length: 16
CDR3: CASSLRPGLGNTEAFF
DNA: TGTGCCAGCAGCTTACGGCCAGGGTTGGGGAACACTGAAGCTTTCTTT

D: .
J: TRBJ2-1
size: once
V: TRBV7-7
length: 13
CDR3: CASSLHSSNEQFF
DNA: TGTGCCAGCAGCTTACACAGCTCCAATGAGCAGTTCTTC

D: .
J: TRBJ1-1
size: .
V: TRBV2
length: 11
CDR3: CASSELGRSRF
DNA: TGTGCCAGCAGTGAACTGGGCAGGTCGCGGTTT

D: .
J: TRBJ2-3
size: .
V: TRBV5-1
length: 18
CDR3: CASSLAYAGARSTDTQYF
DNA: TGCGCCAGCAGCTTGGCCTATGCGGGGGCTCGAAGCACAGATACGCAGTATTTT

D: .
J: TRBJ2-3
size: .
V: TRBV11-2
length: 13
CDR3: CASSDRSTDTQYF
DNA: TGTGCCAGCAGCGACAGGAGCACAGATACGCAGTATTTT

D: TRBD1
J: TRBJ2-7
size: .
V: TRBV28
length: 14
CDR3: CASTDRQGRHEQYF
DNA: TGTGCCAGCACCGACCGACAGGGTCGTCACGAGCAGTACTTC

D: .
J: TRBJ2-5
size: .
V: TRBV27
length: 15
CDR3: CASSTPSRHGETQYF
DNA: TGTGCCAGCAGTACCCCGAGCCGCCACGGGGAGACCCAGTACTTC

D: .
J: TRBJ1-1
size: .
V: TRBV15
length: 14
CDR3: CATSLRGLNTEAFF
DNA: TGTGCCACCAGCCTCAGGGGCCTGAACACTGAAGCTTTCTTT

D: TRBD1
J: TRBJ2-2
size: .
V: TRBV7-3
length: 15
CDR3: CASSFDRGNTGELFF
DNA: TGTGCCAGCAGCTTCGACAGGGGTAACACCGGGGAGCTGTTTTTT